The rows below give T cell receptor beta chains drawn from one sample of a study of T cell repertoires in cytomegalovirus infection. For these TCRs, the target antigens are not known. TCRdb passed the reads through MiXCR, listing each CDR3 protein once. The sample records around 540,000 distinct CDR3 sequences, around 30% being singletons. The source material was cultured PBMCs, sampled from culture after CMV antigen stimulation. Receptors were obtained from a human donor in good health (CMV status not recorded). Some clones in this sample may be carry-over from other donors' samples. Both conserved end residues are trimmed from each CDR3. The order of the fields is J gene, V gene, clone size, CDR3 protein. Part of the rows lack a size; the others show once, few, many or a class for expanded clones.

TRBJ2-1	TRBV29-1	.	SVEAGGNEQF
TRBJ1-5	TRBV12-3/TRBV12-4	few	ASSLAILGTGGNQPQH
TRBJ2-2	TRBV5-1	few	ASRAVQGPSGELF
TRBJ1-1	TRBV7-2	.	ASSPFRTATEAF
TRBJ2-6	TRBV28	.	ASSLGPVTGANVLT
TRBJ2-3	TRBV7-2	many	ASSLRRESTDTQY
TRBJ1-6	TRBV7-9	once	ASSRGQKSYNSPLH
TRBJ2-7	TRBV7-6	few	ASSLFADPYEQY
TRBJ2-1	TRBV20-1	.	SARSGSGARNEQF
TRBJ1-1	TRBV5-1	.	ASSPETAIVAEAF
TRBJ2-3	TRBV7-6	few	ASSLGAGGTDTQY
TRBJ2-3	TRBV5-4	.	ASSLEGQGVRDTQY
TRBJ1-6	TRBV7-2	.	ASSLAVVQSSYNSPLH
TRBJ2-1	TRBV7-2	.	ASSTQGPSNYNEQF
TRBJ1-2	TRBV4-1	.	ASSQLTGNYGYT
TRBJ2-1	TRBV7-9	.	ASSPRPQTSGYRSSYNEQF
TRBJ2-5	TRBV6-5	.	ASSGRDKYQETQY
TRBJ2-5	TRBV7-2	.	ASSPQNREETQY
TRBJ2-7	TRBV12-3/TRBV12-4	few	ASSTSGRVYEQY
TRBJ1-2	TRBV5-1	.	ASSAIPGQGKVGYGYT
TRBJ2-1	TRBV24-1	few	ATSGDSNEQF
TRBJ2-1	TRBV11-2	few	ASSSPGLANEQF
TRBJ2-1	TRBV9	.	ASSASGTSGTVGQF
TRBJ2-7	TRBV20-1	few	SALGGWGEQY
TRBJ2-5	TRBV14	.	ASSPRDFQETQY
TRBJ1-2	TRBV27	few	ASSLSTGGSYGYT
TRBJ2-1	TRBV19	.	ASSRGGGVSNEQF
TRBJ1-5	TRBV23-1	.	ASSHHRAGWNGNQPQH
TRBJ2-5	TRBV4-1	few	ASSQDWTVPETQY
TRBJ2-7	TRBV6-5	.	AIRDSAYEQY
TRBJ2-1	TRBV28	.	ASKTGGRVLSEQF
TRBJ2-1	TRBV7-9	.	ASSLGTWEQF
TRBJ1-3	TRBV7-2	many	ASSRQGYSGNTIY
TRBJ1-1	TRBV12-3/TRBV12-4	.	ASSLQGTMNTEAF
TRBJ2-5	TRBV24-1	.	ATSDSRGLAGYQETQY
TRBJ2-5	TRBV7-2	.	ASSYRAGPTKETQY
TRBJ2-5	TRBV6-6	.	ASKVGGEGETQY
TRBJ2-5	TRBV2	.	ASRLNGAAKETQY
TRBJ1-2	TRBV7-2	.	ASSPGGTGFNYGYT
TRBJ2-5	TRBV7-2	few	ASSLVGSGAQETQY
TRBJ2-3	TRBV7-2	.	ASSARAGGSSHTQY
TRBJ2-1	TRBV4-3	.	ASSQDGPSYNEQF
TRBJ1-1	TRBV28	few	ASSLLGPQTEAF
TRBJ2-6	TRBV7-9	many	ASRREKSGANVLT
TRBJ2-7	TRBV7-2	.	ASSPGLVNEQY
TRBJ2-1	TRBV7-2	many	ASSLHGVEAVYYNEQF
TRBJ1-2	TRBV9	.	ASSVDAGLRGYT
TRBJ1-3	TRBV7-8	many	ASSLGTGGVGNTIY